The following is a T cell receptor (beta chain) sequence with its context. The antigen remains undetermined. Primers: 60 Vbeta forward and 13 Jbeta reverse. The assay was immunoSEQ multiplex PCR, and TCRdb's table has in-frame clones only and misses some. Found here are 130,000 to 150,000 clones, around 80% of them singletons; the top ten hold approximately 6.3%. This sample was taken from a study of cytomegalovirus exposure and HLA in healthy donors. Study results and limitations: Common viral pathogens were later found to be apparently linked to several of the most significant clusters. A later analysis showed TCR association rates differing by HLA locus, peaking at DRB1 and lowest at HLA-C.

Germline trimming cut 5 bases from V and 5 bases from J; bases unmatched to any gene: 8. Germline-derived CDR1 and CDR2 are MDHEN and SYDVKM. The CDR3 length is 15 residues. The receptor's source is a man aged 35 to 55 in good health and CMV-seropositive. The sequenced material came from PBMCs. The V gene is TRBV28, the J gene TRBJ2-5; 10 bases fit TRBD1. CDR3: CASSATTGGRETQYF. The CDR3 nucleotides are TGTGCCAGCAGTGCAACGACAGGGGGCAGGGAGACCCAGTACTTC. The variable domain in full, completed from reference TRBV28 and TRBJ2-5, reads DVKVTQSSRYLVKRTGEKVFLECVQDMDHENMFWYRQDPGLGLRLIYFSYDVKMKEKGDIPEGYSVSREKKERFSLILESASTNQTSMYLCASSATTGGRETQYFGPGTRLLVL.